This T cell receptor beta chain originates from a study of blood T cell repertoires in COVID-19. Study as a whole: The United States, Italy and Spain provided the acute and convalescent COVID-19 samples. PBMCs, B-cell-depleted T cells, or T cells provided the cDNA or gDNA that made up the material.

Per the study methods: Amplification of reference gene primers provided the estimated nucleated cell counts. This table comes from immunoSEQ multiplex PCR, and its TCRdb copy is limited to in-frame clones, with some not included. From that table come the V and J calls and clone size; the DNA was used to work out D and trimming. The sample holds more than 100,000 clones, about 88% seen once. This TCR derives from a woman of 80 years or more with acute or convalescent COVID-19. Material: peripheral blood.

In DNA, the CDR3 is TGTGCCAGCTCACCAGGACAGGTTGATTCACCCCTCCACTTT. Translation: CASSPGQVDSPLHF. The chain uses TRBV18 and TRBJ1-6, with TRBD1 matching 7 bases. Germline CDR1 reads KGHSH; CDR2 reads LQKENI. The CDR3 spans 14 residues. V lost 2 bases to trimming and J lost 8 bases; unmatched junction nucleotides: 3.